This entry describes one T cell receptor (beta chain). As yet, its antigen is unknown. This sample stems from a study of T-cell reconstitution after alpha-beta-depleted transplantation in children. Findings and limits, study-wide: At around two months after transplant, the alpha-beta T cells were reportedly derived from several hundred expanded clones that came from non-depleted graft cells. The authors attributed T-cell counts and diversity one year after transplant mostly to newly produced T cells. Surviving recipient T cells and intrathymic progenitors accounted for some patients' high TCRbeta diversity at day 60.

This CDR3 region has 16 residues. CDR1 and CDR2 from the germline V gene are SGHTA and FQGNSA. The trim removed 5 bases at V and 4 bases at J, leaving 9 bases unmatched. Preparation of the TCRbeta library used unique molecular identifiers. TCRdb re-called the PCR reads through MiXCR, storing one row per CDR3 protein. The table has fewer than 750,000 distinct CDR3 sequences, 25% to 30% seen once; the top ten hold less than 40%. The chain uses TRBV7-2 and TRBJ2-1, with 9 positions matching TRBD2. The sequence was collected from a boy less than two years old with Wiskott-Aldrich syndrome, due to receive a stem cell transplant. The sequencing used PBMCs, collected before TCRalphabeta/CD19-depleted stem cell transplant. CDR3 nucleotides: TGTGCCAGCAGCCCACGGGGTAGCGGGAGATACAATGAGCAGTTCTTC. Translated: CASSPRGSGRYNEQFF.